This T cell receptor (beta chain) was captured in a study of blood T cell repertoires in COVID-19. Study background: Specimens from acute and convalescent COVID-19 originated in the United States, Italy and Spain. Nucleic acid was either cDNA or gDNA, and it came from T cells, B-cell-depleted T cells, or PBMCs.

Original methodology: Estimates of nucleated cell counts were drawn from the amplification of reference gene primers. TCRdb keeps only in-frame clones here, not all; method: immunoSEQ multiplex PCR. V and J calls and clone size are those listed in that table; D and trimming were worked out from the DNA. The table lists fewer than 90,000 clones, about 80% of them singletons. Germline CDR1 is MNHEY and CDR2 is SVGAGI. The CDR3 totals 15 residues. The germline V and J ends were trimmed by 6 bases and 7 bases, with 18 bases remaining between them. This sequence was found in a woman older than 75 with acute or convalescent COVID-19. Sequencing was performed on peripheral blood. The gene calls are TRBV6-5 and TRBJ1-4; unclear D gene. The CDR3 region has the DNA TGTGCCAGCAGCAACCCGGGTCTCACGGGTGAAAAACTGTTTTTT. Translating it yields CASSNPGLTGEKLFF.